The clone carrying this T cell receptor (beta chain) was seen once. As originally analysed: Cell counts per sample came from amplifying reference gene primers. Clones were sequenced by immunoSEQ multiplex PCR, and TCRdb holds only the in-frame ones, with some missing. The V and J calls and clone size were taken over from that table, and D and trimming were inferred from the DNA. The sample consists of around 50,000 clones, about 90% of them appearing once. These data belong to a study of blood T cell repertoires in COVID-19. Whole-study context: PBMCs, B-cell-depleted T cells, or T cells were the source of the cDNA or gDNA that made up the material.

Germline CDR1 and CDR2: LNHDA and SQIVND (reference sequence). This CDR3 contains 16 residues. The V and J ends lost 11 bases and 8 bases, in that order; junction bases with no gene match: 23. Sequenced sample: peripheral blood. This receptor was taken from a human donor in a cohort sampled during active COVID-19. V gene TRBV19 combines with J gene TRBJ2-7, with TRBD1 matching 8 bases. The CDR3 loop is CAVGVDRERSAQKQYF. CDR3 nucleotide sequence: TGTGCCGTGGGAGTGGACAGGGAAAGGTCTGCGCAAAAGCAGTACTTC. Full variable domain (rest looked up from reference TRBV19 and TRBJ2-7): DGGITQSPKYLFRKEGQNVTLSCEQNLNHDAMYWYRQDPGQGLRLIYYSQIVNDFQKGDIAEGYSVSREKKESFPLTVTSAQKNPTAFYLCAVGVDRERSAQKQYFGPGTRLTVT.